The rows below give T cell receptor beta chains drawn from one sample of a study of T cell changes during pregnancy in multiple sclerosis. The assay was immunoSEQ multiplex PCR, and TCRdb's table has in-frame clones only and misses some. The table records roughly 110,000 clones, 85% to 95% of them present only once. Material: peripheral blood, obtained in the third trimester of pregnancy. These receptors were obtained from a female donor in good health, enrolled as a control in a pregnancy study. Each CDR3 is given with its conserved first and last residue. Fields, in order: clone size, V gene, D gene, J gene, CDR3 protein, CDR3 DNA. D genes are given only for firm matches. Expanded clones get a size class; other rows say once, few or many, or leave the size out.

abundance: NA; v_gene: TRBV10-3; d_gene: TRBD1; j_gene: TRBJ1-1; CDR3aa: CAIRTDRAEAFF; CDR3nt: TGTGCCATCAGGACTGACAGGGCTGAAGCTTTCTTT
abundance: NA; v_gene: TRBV30; d_gene: NA; j_gene: TRBJ1-1; CDR3aa: CAWTIGLSVTEAFF; CDR3nt: TGTGCCTGGACCATTGGACTCTCTGTCACTGAAGCTTTCTTT
abundance: once; v_gene: TRBV5-1; d_gene: TRBD2; j_gene: TRBJ2-5; CDR3aa: CASTLTSGGAQETQYF; CDR3nt: TGCGCCAGCACCCTGACTAGCGGGGGGGCCCAAGAGACCCAGTACTTC
abundance: NA; v_gene: TRBV6-1; d_gene: NA; j_gene: TRBJ2-3; CDR3aa: CAGGRRGYTDTQYF; CDR3nt: TGTGCCGGCGGACGACGGGGATACACAGATACGCAGTATTTT
abundance: NA; v_gene: TRBV6-5; d_gene: TRBD1; j_gene: TRBJ2-1; CDR3aa: CASSRSKTGGGEQFF; CDR3nt: TGTGCCAGCAGTCGTTCGAAAACAGGGGGCGGCGAGCAGTTCTTC
abundance: NA; v_gene: TRBV7-3; d_gene: TRBD2; j_gene: TRBJ2-2; CDR3aa: CASGGAGELFF; CDR3nt: TGTGCCAGCGGGGGGGCCGGGGAGCTGTTTTTT
abundance: NA; v_gene: TRBV10-3; d_gene: NA; j_gene: TRBJ2-1; CDR3aa: CAISESQSSSYNEQFF; CDR3nt: TGTGCCATCAGTGAGTCGCAGTCCAGCTCCTACAATGAGCAGTTCTTC
abundance: NA; v_gene: TRBV6-5; d_gene: NA; j_gene: TRBJ2-3; CDR3aa: CASSYSSPRSTDTQYF; CDR3nt: TGTGCCAGCAGTTACTCCTCACCGCGGAGCACAGATACGCAGTATTTT
abundance: NA; v_gene: TRBV5-4; d_gene: NA; j_gene: TRBJ1-1; CDR3aa: CASSSSIGRGYTEAFF; CDR3nt: TGTGCCAGCAGCTCTAGTATAGGTCGGGGGTACACTGAAGCTTTCTTT
abundance: NA; v_gene: TRBV7-2; d_gene: TRBD1; j_gene: TRBJ2-3; CDR3aa: CASSQTKINRGTSDTQYF; CDR3nt: TGTGCCAGCAGCCAGACAAAAATCAACAGGGGGACATCAGATACGCAGTATTTT
abundance: NA; v_gene: TRBV11-1; d_gene: TRBD2; j_gene: TRBJ2-5; CDR3aa: CASSHGLAEETQYF; CDR3nt: TGTGCCAGCAGCCACGGACTAGCAGAAGAGACCCAGTACTTC
abundance: NA; v_gene: TRBV2; d_gene: NA; j_gene: TRBJ2-7; CDR3aa: CATKSYRDSYEQYF; CDR3nt: TGTGCCACCAAATCATACAGGGACTCCTACGAGCAGTACTTC
abundance: NA; v_gene: TRBV25-1; d_gene: NA; j_gene: TRBJ1-1; CDR3aa: CASSESGKNTEAFF; CDR3nt: TGTGCCAGCAGTGAATCAGGGAAGAACACTGAAGCTTTCTTT
abundance: once; v_gene: TRBV19; d_gene: NA; j_gene: TRBJ2-7; CDR3aa: CASRSAGASYEQYF; CDR3nt: TGTGCCAGTAGATCGGCGGGGGCCTCCTACGAGCAGTACTTC
abundance: NA; v_gene: TRBV19; d_gene: NA; j_gene: TRBJ2-7; CDR3aa: CASSITQGDSYEQYF; CDR3nt: TGTGCCAGTAGTATAACCCAGGGTGACTCCTACGAGCAGTACTTC
abundance: NA; v_gene: TRBV5-4; d_gene: NA; j_gene: TRBJ2-2; CDR3aa: CASSPWTEQTGELFF; CDR3nt: TGTGCCAGCAGCCCCTGGACTGAACAGACCGGGGAGCTGTTTTTT
abundance: NA; v_gene: TRBV7-9; d_gene: TRBD1; j_gene: TRBJ2-7; CDR3aa: CASRDTGGASFEQYF; CDR3nt: TGTGCCAGCAGAGATACAGGGGGCGCCTCGTTCGAGCAGTACTTC
abundance: NA; v_gene: TRBV27; d_gene: TRBD1; j_gene: TRBJ1-6; CDR3aa: CASSPSDRVGSPLHF; CDR3nt: TGTGCCAGCAGTCCCTCGGACAGGGTGGGTTCACCCCTCCACTTT
abundance: NA; v_gene: TRBV6-4; d_gene: NA; j_gene: TRBJ1-6; CDR3aa: CASSLENYNSPLHF; CDR3nt: TGTGCCAGCAGTTTAGAGAACTATAATTCACCCCTCCACTTT
abundance: NA; v_gene: TRBV6-5; d_gene: NA; j_gene: TRBJ2-3; CDR3aa: CASSYVGGPDTQYF; CDR3nt: TGTGCCAGCAGTTACGTTGGGGGCCCAGATACGCAGTATTTT
abundance: NA; v_gene: TRBV5-5; d_gene: NA; j_gene: TRBJ1-2; CDR3aa: CASSGVAVANYGYTF; CDR3nt: TGTGCCAGCAGCGGAGTAGCGGTGGCTAACTATGGCTACACCTTC
abundance: NA; v_gene: TRBV7-3; d_gene: TRBD1; j_gene: TRBJ2-2; CDR3aa: CASSRQGAGGELFF; CDR3nt: TGTGCCAGCAGCCGACAGGGGGCGGGCGGGGAGCTGTTTTTT
abundance: NA; v_gene: TRBV9; d_gene: TRBD1; j_gene: TRBJ2-7; CDR3aa: CASSVAMTGSPSSYEQYF; CDR3nt: TGTGCCAGCAGCGTAGCTATGACAGGGTCCCCGAGCTCCTACGAGCAGTACTTC
abundance: NA; v_gene: TRBV7-3; d_gene: NA; j_gene: TRBJ1-2; CDR3aa: CASSASGAYYGYTF; CDR3nt: TGTGCCAGCAGCGCTTCAGGGGCTTACTATGGCTACACCTTC
abundance: NA; v_gene: TRBV4-3; d_gene: TRBD1; j_gene: TRBJ1-4; CDR3aa: CASSQGTGGEKLFF; CDR3nt: TGCGCCAGCAGCCAAGGGACAGGAGGTGAAAAACTGTTTTTT
abundance: NA; v_gene: TRBV5-8; d_gene: NA; j_gene: TRBJ1-6; CDR3aa: CASSFRGPLHF; CDR3nt: TGTGCCAGCAGCTTCAGGGGCCCCCTCCACTTT
abundance: NA; v_gene: TRBV2; d_gene: TRBD1; j_gene: TRBJ1-5; CDR3aa: CASRTESGQHSNQPQHF; CDR3nt: TGTGCCAGCAGAACCGAGTCGGGACAGCATAGCAATCAGCCCCAGCATTTT
abundance: NA; v_gene: TRBV4-1; d_gene: NA; j_gene: TRBJ2-3; CDR3aa: CASSQDDGVATDTQYF; CDR3nt: TGCGCCAGCAGCCAAGATGACGGGGTAGCAACAGATACGCAGTATTTT
abundance: NA; v_gene: TRBV7-6; d_gene: TRBD1; j_gene: TRBJ2-6; CDR3aa: CASSSQGAPGANVLTF; CDR3nt: TGTGCCAGCAGCTCGCAGGGGGCCCCCGGGGCCAACGTCCTGACTTTC
abundance: NA; v_gene: TRBV5-6; d_gene: TRBD1; j_gene: TRBJ1-1; CDR3aa: CASISNDRAMNTEAFF; CDR3nt: TGTGCCAGCATCTCAAATGACAGGGCCATGAACACTGAAGCTTTCTTT
abundance: NA; v_gene: TRBV6-1; d_gene: TRBD1; j_gene: TRBJ2-3; CDR3aa: CASRADRGGTDTQYF; CDR3nt: TGTGCCAGCAGGGCTGACAGGGGGGGCACAGATACGCAGTATTTT
abundance: NA; v_gene: TRBV5-1; d_gene: TRBD2; j_gene: TRBJ2-5; CDR3aa: CASSTRGLAGGSETQYF; CDR3nt: TGCGCCAGCAGCACGAGGGGACTAGCGGGGGGGTCAGAGACCCAGTACTTC
abundance: NA; v_gene: TRBV7-9; d_gene: TRBD1; j_gene: TRBJ2-7; CDR3aa: CASGQVPEQYF; CDR3nt: TGTGCCAGCGGACAGGTGCCCGAGCAGTACTTC
abundance: NA; v_gene: TRBV6-5; d_gene: TRBD1; j_gene: TRBJ1-1; CDR3aa: CASHRDSTSEAFF; CDR3nt: TGTGCCAGTCACCGGGACAGCACCTCTGAAGCTTTCTTT
abundance: NA; v_gene: TRBV30; d_gene: TRBD1; j_gene: TRBJ2-7; CDR3aa: CAWFPLGQGGYEQYF; CDR3nt: TGTGCCTGGTTCCCGTTGGGACAGGGGGGCTACGAGCAGTACTTC
abundance: NA; v_gene: TRBV7-9; d_gene: NA; j_gene: TRBJ1-4; CDR3aa: CASSWTFDEKLFF; CDR3nt: TGTGCCAGCAGTTGGACATTCGATGAAAAACTGTTTTTT
abundance: NA; v_gene: TRBV7-9; d_gene: TRBD2; j_gene: TRBJ2-3; CDR3aa: CASSQGSSGVTDTQYF; CDR3nt: TGTGCCAGCAGCCAAGGGTCTAGCGGGGTCACAGATACGCAGTATTTT
abundance: NA; v_gene: TRBV19; d_gene: TRBD1; j_gene: TRBJ1-5; CDR3aa: CASSIFGQGAQPQHF; CDR3nt: TGTGCCAGTAGTATTTTCGGACAGGGGGCCCAGCCCCAGCATTTT
abundance: NA; v_gene: TRBV6-1; d_gene: NA; j_gene: TRBJ2-5; CDR3aa: CASSEGGGTIETQYF; CDR3nt: TGTGCCAGCAGTGAAGGAGGGGGAACGATAGAGACCCAGTACTTC
abundance: NA; v_gene: TRBV5-1; d_gene: NA; j_gene: TRBJ2-7; CDR3aa: CASSPAGQQGFEQYF; CDR3nt: TGCGCCAGCAGCCCGGCCGGACAGCAGGGCTTCGAGCAGTACTTC
abundance: once; v_gene: TRBV7-9; d_gene: TRBD2; j_gene: TRBJ2-3; CDR3aa: CASSFGTSRSTDTQYF; CDR3nt: TGTGCCAGCAGCTTCGGGACTAGCCGATCCACAGATACGCAGTATTTT
abundance: NA; v_gene: TRBV2; d_gene: NA; j_gene: TRBJ2-7; CDR3aa: CASREVLSHEQYF; CDR3nt: TGTGCCAGCAGAGAGGTCCTAAGCCACGAGCAGTACTTC
abundance: NA; v_gene: TRBV6-1; d_gene: NA; j_gene: TRBJ1-1; CDR3aa: CASSEMGLEGGTEAFF; CDR3nt: TGTGCCAGCAGTGAAATGGGTCTAGAAGGAGGGACTGAAGCTTTCTTT
abundance: once; v_gene: TRBV29-1; d_gene: TRBD1; j_gene: TRBJ2-7; CDR3aa: CSGQGVSRDEQYF; CDR3nt: TGCAGCGGTCAGGGGGTCTCGCGGGACGAGCAGTACTTC
abundance: NA; v_gene: TRBV5-1; d_gene: TRBD2; j_gene: TRBJ2-5; CDR3aa: CASSLGSGGHSETQYF; CDR3nt: TGCGCCAGCAGCTTAGGTAGCGGGGGACACTCGGAGACCCAGTACTTC
abundance: NA; v_gene: TRBV5-4; d_gene: NA; j_gene: TRBJ2-3; CDR3aa: CANSDGTDTQYF; CDR3nt: TGTGCCAACTCTGATGGCACAGATACGCAGTATTTT
abundance: once; v_gene: TRBV19; d_gene: TRBD1; j_gene: TRBJ1-2; CDR3aa: CASIESWDRGPAGYTF; CDR3nt: TGTGCCAGTATCGAAAGTTGGGACAGGGGGCCGGCGGGCTACACCTTC
abundance: NA; v_gene: TRBV4-1; d_gene: NA; j_gene: TRBJ1-5; CDR3aa: CASSQVFPRVDDSNQPQHF; CDR3nt: TGCGCCAGCAGCCAAGTGTTTCCGAGGGTTGACGATAGCAATCAGCCCCAGCATTTT
abundance: NA; v_gene: TRBV4-3; d_gene: NA; j_gene: TRBJ1-1; CDR3aa: CASSPGTGRNTEAFF; CDR3nt: TGCGCCAGCAGCCCGGGAACAGGGAGGAACACTGAAGCTTTCTTT
abundance: NA; v_gene: TRBV4-3; d_gene: NA; j_gene: TRBJ1-6; CDR3aa: CASSQDRGYNSPLHF; CDR3nt: TGCGCCAGCAGCCAAGATCGAGGGTATAATTCACCCCTCCACTTT
abundance: NA; v_gene: TRBV4-2; d_gene: TRBD1; j_gene: TRBJ1-2; CDR3aa: CASSQEWGQGGYTF; CDR3nt: TGTGCCAGCAGCCAAGAGTGGGGACAGGGAGGCTACACCTTC
abundance: NA; v_gene: TRBV19; d_gene: TRBD2; j_gene: TRBJ2-1; CDR3aa: CASSISSGGNEQFF; CDR3nt: TGTGCCAGTAGTATCTCTAGCGGGGGCAATGAGCAGTTCTTC
abundance: NA; v_gene: TRBV7-2; d_gene: NA; j_gene: TRBJ2-1; CDR3aa: CASRAPYNEQFF; CDR3nt: TGTGCCAGCAGGGCTCCCTACAATGAGCAGTTCTTC
abundance: NA; v_gene: TRBV18; d_gene: TRBD1; j_gene: TRBJ1-5; CDR3aa: CASSPGTGNNQPQHF; CDR3nt: TGTGCCAGCTCACCAGGGACAGGGAACAATCAGCCCCAGCATTTT
abundance: NA; v_gene: TRBV30; d_gene: NA; j_gene: TRBJ1-2; CDR3aa: CAWSAPGLEDYGYTF; CDR3nt: TGTGCCTGGAGTGCCCCAGGGCTCGAGGACTATGGCTACACCTTC